Below are 15 T cell receptor beta chains sequenced from a single sample in a study of cytomegalovirus exposure and HLA in healthy donors. Primers: 60 Vbeta forward and 13 Jbeta reverse. Sequencing was performed with immunoSEQ multiplex PCR; in TCRdb, only in-frame clones are kept and a portion is missing. The sample has approximately 120,000 clones, over 60% seen once. The specimen was PBMCs. Every receptor here comes from a man aged 45-60 years in good health and CMV-seronegative.

The chain couples TRBV2 to TRBJ2-7; D may be TRBD2 (7 bases). V gave up 7 bases and J gave up 4 bases, with 17 bases separating them. Germline CDR1 reads SNHLY; CDR2 reads FYNNEI. The CDR3 sequence is 14 residues long. CDR3 loop: CASIGGVGGYEQYF. Written as DNA, the CDR3 is TGTGCCAGCATAGGGGGGGTCGGTGGTTACGAGCAGTACTTC.

The chain has TRBV19 and TRBJ2-3; no firm D call. This CDR3 comprises 13 residues. Germline assignment: CDR1 LNHDA and CDR2 SQIVND (reference sequence). V was clipped by 3 bases and J by 2 bases, with 6 bases between them. The CDR3 DNA follows: TGTGCCAGTAGTATCCAGAACACAGATACGCAGTATTTT. This codes for CASSIQNTDTQYF.

The V and J genes are TRBV7-2 and TRBJ1-6, with 8 bases identical to TRBD1. Germline-derived CDR1 and CDR2 are SGHTA and FQGNSA. The CDR3 is 15 residues long. V shed 3 bases, J shed 7 bases, and the junction held 5 bases outside the gene matches. CDR3 loop: CASSLTGQGNSPLHF. The CDR3 DNA reads as TGTGCCAGCAGCTTGACTGGACAGGGAAATTCACCCCTCCACTTT.

This chain uses TRBV6-5 with TRBJ2-7, with a tentative D call TRBD1 (5 bases). In germline, CDR1 is MNHEY, CDR2 SVGAGI. The CDR3 spans 15 residues. With 8 bases removed from V and 5 bases from J, the gap between germline ends came to 22 bases. As DNA, the CDR3 is TGTGCCAGCCGTTTAGCACCCGCAGGGTTCCACGAGCAGTACTTC. This encodes CASRLAPAGFHEQYF.

The chain uses TRBV4-1 and TRBJ1-5; TRBD1 might be the D (5 bases). V was pared by 0 bases and J by 5 bases, with 5 bases between. This CDR3 has 13 residues. Germline V gene lookup returns CDR1 MGHRA and CDR2 YSYEKL. This CDR3 reads CASSQEGHQPQHF. CDR3 DNA sequence: TGCGCCAGCAGCCAAGAGGGGCATCAGCCCCAGCATTTT.

This clone was seen a handful of times. CDR3 nucleotides: TGTGCCAGCAGTTACTCTCGGGGGAGCAATCAGCCCCAGCATTTT. Translation gives CASSYSRGSNQPQHF. The chain has TRBV6-5 and TRBJ1-5; maybe TRBD1 (5 bases). Trimming took 0 bases from V and 1 from J, leaving 7 bases between them. The CDR3 is 15 amino acids. Per germline, CDR1 MNHEY and CDR2 SVGAGI.

This rearrangement joins TRBV7-2 to TRBJ2-5; D not resolved. The end of the DNA fits TRBJ2-7 better, so the J call may be wrong. CDR3 length equals 13 residues. Germline V gene sequence: CDR1 SGHTA, CDR2 FQGNSA. Here the CDR3 reads CASARPGSYEQYF. In nucleotides, the CDR3 is TGTGCCAGCGCGAGACCCGGGTCCTACGAGCAGTACTTC.

The rearrangement joins TRBV10-3 to TRBJ2-2; 7 bases map to TRBD1. Germline V gene lookup returns CDR1 ENHRY and CDR2 SYGVKD. V lost 7 bases to trimming and J lost 3 bases; unmatched junction nucleotides: 20. CDR3 length: 19 residues. CDR3 nucleotides: TGTGCCATCATCAAGGCAGACAGGGTCCCTGTTCCCGACACCGGGGAGCTGTTTTTT. This encodes CAIIKADRVPVPDTGELFF.

The chain uses TRBV5-4 and TRBJ2-3, with TRBD1 identical over 9 bases. The germline CDR1 and CDR2 sequences are SGHNT and YYREEE (reference sequence). There are 16 residues in the CDR3. V dropped 1 base and J dropped 3; count of bases not matched to a gene: 6. The CDR3 sequence is CASSLSRDRVTDTQYF. In DNA form, the CDR3 reads TGTGCCAGCAGCTTGAGCCGGGACAGGGTAACAGATACGCAGTATTTT.

The chain has TRBV11-2 and TRBJ2-7; tentatively, D is TRBD2 (6 bases). Germline CDR1 and CDR2: SGHAT and FQNNGV. The CDR3 extends over 13 amino acids. The V gene lost 5 bases and the J gene lost 7 bases, with 15 bases spanning the gap. The CDR3 spells CASSHPGAGEQYF. The CDR3 DNA reads TGTGCCAGCAGCCACCCCGGGGCGGGGGAGCAGTACTTC. Full variable domain (rest looked up from reference TRBV11-2 and TRBJ2-7): EAGVAQSPRYKIIEKRQSVAFWCNPISGHATLYWYQQILGQGPKLLIQFQNNGVVDDSQLPKDRFSAERLKGVDSTLKIQPAKLEDSAVYLCASSHPGAGEQYFGPGTRLTVT.

This clone was counted a few times. This chain connects TRBV11-2 to TRBJ1-6; D unclear. V lost 2 bases and J 12 bases, leaving 14 bases between the germline ends. The CDR3 extends over 14 amino acids. The germline CDR1 and CDR2 sequences are SGHAT and FQNNGV. CDR3 loop: CASSLSAAHGPLHF. The CDR3 DNA sequence: TGTGCCAGCAGCTTAAGCGCAGCCCACGGACCCCTCCACTTT.

The rearrangement joins TRBV6-5 to TRBJ2-7; maybe TRBD1 (6 bases). This CDR3 is built from 14 residues. Germline lookup yields CDR1 MNHEY and CDR2 SVGAGI. With 6 bases removed from V and 2 bases from J, the gap between germline ends came to 14 bases. CDR3 nucleotide sequence: TGTGCCAGCAGCTCCGGGGACACCCCCTACGAGCAGTACGTC. Encoded protein: CASSSGDTPYEQYV.

The rearrangement joins TRBV19 to TRBJ1-1; TRBD1 might be the D (5 bases). Trimming stripped 5 bases from V and 3 bases from J, with 10 bases between. The CDR3 sequence is 13 residues long. CDR1 LNHDA and CDR2 SQIVND come from the germline V gene (reference sequence). In DNA, the CDR3 is TGTGCCAGTAGTGCAAAAGGGGACACTGAAGCTTTCTTT. The encoded protein is CASSAKGDTEAFF.

With respect to this clone: Other DNA sequences in this specimen translate into the identical CDR3. The rearrangement joins TRBV28 to TRBJ1-2; D is undetermined. CDR1 and CDR2 from the germline V gene are MDHEN and SYDVKM. Deletions cut 1 base from V and 4 bases from J, with 4 bases between. The CDR3 runs 12 residues. The CDR3 sequence: CASSLSGYGYTF. As DNA, the CDR3 is TGTGCCAGCAGTTTATCAGGCTATGGCTACACCTTC.

This rearrangement joins TRBV5-1 to TRBJ2-5; 8 bases agree with TRBD2. Trimming cost V 0 bases and J 1 base; bases outside gene matches: 5. CDR1 is SGHRS, CDR2 YFSETQ, per germline. This CDR3 has 16 amino acids. The CDR3 region is CASSLDPGGLQETQYF. The CDR3 DNA follows: TGCGCCAGCAGCTTGGATCCGGGGGGGCTCCAAGAGACCCAGTACTTC.